The next 12 T cell receptor beta chains were all read from a single sample in a study of cytomegalovirus exposure and HLA in healthy donors. The PCR contained 60 Vbeta and 13 Jbeta primers. Assay: immunoSEQ multiplex PCR; the TCRdb copy retains only in-frame clones and omits some. The data show under 150,000 clones, 80% seen once. The specimen was PBMCs. These receptors all stem from a man between 45 and 60 years old in good health and CMV-seronegative.

The chain employs TRBV12-5 and TRBJ2-5; D perhaps matches TRBD1 (5 bases). Per germline, CDR1 LGHNT and CDR2 FRNRAP. Deletions cut 5 bases from V and 4 bases from J, with 17 bases between. CDR3 size: 15 residues. The CDR3 coding sequence is TGTGCTAGTGGTCTCCAGGGCATGACCGGAGAGACCCAGTACTTC. Encoded protein: CASGLQGMTGETQYF. The entire variable domain, with the rest obtained from reference TRBV12-5 and TRBJ2-5, is as follows: DARVTQTPRHKVTEMGQEVTMRCQPILGHNTVFWYRQTMMQGLELLAYFRNRAPLDDSGMPKDRFSAEMPDATLATLKIQPSEPRDSAVYFCASGLQGMTGETQYFGPGTRLLVL.

CDR3 coding DNA: TGTGCCAGCAGTGATACGACAGGGCTTCGAGAAAAACTGTTTTTT. As protein: CASSDTTGLREKLFF. V gene TRBV25-1 combines with J gene TRBJ1-4, with 7 bases matching TRBD1. Germline CDR1 MGHDK, CDR2 SYGVNS. J gave up 8 bases and V 3 bases, and 9 bases lay outside the gene matches. The CDR3 is 15 amino acids.

The chain joins TRBV18 to TRBJ2-1; 11 positions agree with TRBD1. The CDR3 has 16 residues. Germline-derived CDR1 and CDR2 are KGHSH and LQKENI. V dropped 5 bases and J dropped 4; count of bases not matched to a gene: 7. The CDR3 region is CASSAPGTGGYNEQFF. The DNA of the CDR3 is TGTGCCAGCTCAGCGCCCGGGACAGGGGGGTACAATGAGCAGTTCTTC.

The chain links TRBV15 to TRBJ2-7; 10 positions agree with TRBD1. This CDR3 region has 15 residues. J was trimmed by 1 base and V by 5 bases; bases with no gene match: 5. Germline CDR1 is LNHNV and CDR2 is YYDKDF (reference sequence). CDR3 nucleotide sequence: TGTGCCACCAGCGCTAGGGACAGGGGATCCTACGAGCAGTACTTC. Its protein is CATSARDRGSYEQYF.

The chain links TRBV11-2 to TRBJ2-7; 8 bases agree with TRBD2. The CDR3 is made up of 13 amino acids. V dropped 2 bases and J dropped 5; count of bases not matched to a gene: 2. Germline lookup yields CDR1 SGHAT and CDR2 FQNNGV. In nucleotides, the CDR3 is TGTGCCAGCAGCTTAAAGCGGGGGAACGAGCAGTACTTC. Translation gives CASSLKRGNEQYF.

This chain links TRBV11-2 with TRBJ2-5; TRBD1 matches at 8 bases. With V trimmed by 3 bases and J by 4 bases, 7 bases remained unmatched. The germline V gene has CDR1 SGHAT and CDR2 FQNNGV. CDR3 size: 15 residues. DNA for the CDR3: TGTGCCAGCAGCTTTCCAGGGGGCTTGGGAGAGACCCAGTACTTC. Its protein is CASSFPGGLGETQYF.

The V and J genes are TRBV29-1 and TRBJ1-1, with 9 bases aligning to TRBD1. V shed 2 bases and J 5 bases; nucleotides not matched to a gene: 6. This CDR3 contains 14 residues. Germline CDR1 and CDR2: SQVTM and ANQGSEA. CDR3 nucleotides: TGCAGCGTTGAAAACAGGGGGCATAGGACTGAAGCTTTCTTT. Its protein product is CSVENRGHRTEAFF.

This rearrangement joins TRBV27 to TRBJ2-7, with TRBD1 identical over 8 bases. Germline loops: CDR1 MNHEY, CDR2 SMNVEV (reference sequence). The CDR3 contains 15 residues. V dropped 5 bases and J dropped 4; count of bases not matched to a gene: 10. CDR3 region: CASSSRGLAPYEQYF. The CDR3 coding sequence is TGTGCCAGCAGTAGCAGGGGGCTGGCCCCTTACGAGCAGTACTTC.

This chain connects TRBV4-2 to TRBJ2-1; TRBD2 matches at 14 bases. Germline V gives CDR1 LGHNA, CDR2 YNFKEQ. The V gene end was trimmed by 3 bases and the J gene end by 0 bases; junction bases not matched to a gene: 1. The CDR3 loop spans 17 amino acids. CDR3 in DNA: TGTGCCAGCAGCCAGACTAGCGGGGGGGCCTCCTACAATGAGCAGTTCTTC. It specifies CASSQTSGGASYNEQFF.

V and J are TRBV5-6 and TRBJ1-1, with D perhaps matching TRBD1 (6 bases). CDR1 SGHDT and CDR2 YYEEEE come from the germline V gene. CDR3 length equals 13 residues. The V end was cut by 3 bases, the J end by 1 base, with 7 bases between. DNA for the CDR3: TGTGCCAGCAGCTCCAGGGGGAACACTGAAGCTTTCTTT. It is translated as CASSSRGNTEAFF.

CDR3 nucleotide sequence: TGTGCCAGCTTGGCCCCCCACAGGGGAACCTATGGCTACACCTTC. Its translation: CASLAPHRGTYGYTF. The rearrangement joins TRBV6-1 to TRBJ1-2; TRBD1 agrees at 7 bases. V trimming: 8 bases; J trimming: 4 bases; junction bases outside the gene matches: 13. In germline, CDR1 is MNHNS, CDR2 SASEGT. This CDR3 is built from 15 residues.

The chain has TRBV2 and TRBJ2-3; a weak D match, TRBD1 (5 bases). The CDR3 runs 15 residues. Germline V gene data show CDR1 as SNHLY and CDR2 as FYNNEI. Deletions cut 6 bases from V and 0 bases from J, with 13 bases between. The CDR3 here is CASSRATSSTDTQYF. The CDR3 nucleotides read TGTGCCAGCAGCAGGGCTACCTCTAGCACAGATACGCAGTATTTT. Full variable domain (missing parts from reference TRBV2 and TRBJ2-3): EPEVTQTPSHQVTQMGQEVILRCVPISNHLYFYWYRQILGQKVEFLVSFYNNEISEKSEIFDDQFSVERPDGSNFTLKIRSTKLEDSAMYFCASSRATSSTDTQYFGPGTRLTVL.